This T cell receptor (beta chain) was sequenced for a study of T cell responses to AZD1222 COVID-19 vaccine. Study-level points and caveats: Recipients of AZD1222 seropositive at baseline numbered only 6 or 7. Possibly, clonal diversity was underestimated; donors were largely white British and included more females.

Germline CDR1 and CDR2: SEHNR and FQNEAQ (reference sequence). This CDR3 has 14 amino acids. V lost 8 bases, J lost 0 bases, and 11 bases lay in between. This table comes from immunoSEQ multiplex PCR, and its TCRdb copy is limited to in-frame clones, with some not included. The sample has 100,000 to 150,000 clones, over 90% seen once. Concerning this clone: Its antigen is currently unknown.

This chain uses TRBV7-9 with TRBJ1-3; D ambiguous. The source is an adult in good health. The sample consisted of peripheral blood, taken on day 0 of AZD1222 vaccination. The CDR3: CASAEWVSGNTIYF. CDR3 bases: TGTGCCAGCGCCGAATGGGTCTCTGGAAACACCATATATTTT.